The next 21 T cell receptor beta chains were all read from a single sample in a study of T cell changes during pregnancy in multiple sclerosis. Sequencing was performed with immunoSEQ multiplex PCR; in TCRdb, only in-frame clones are kept and a portion is missing. The table lists 88,000 or so clones, roughly 94% of them singletons, with around 2.6% in the top ten. This sample comprised peripheral blood, obtained before pregnancy. The receptors derive from a female donor with multiple sclerosis, enrolled in a pregnancy study.

The chain uses TRBV27 and TRBJ2-3, with D unclear. The CDR3 runs to 14 residues. Trimming stripped 0 bases from V and 4 bases from J, with 8 bases between. Germline CDR1 is MNHEY and CDR2 is SMNVEV (reference sequence). The CDR3 DNA reads TGTGCCAGCAGTTTATCGCTGGGCGCAGATACGCAGTATTTT. It translates to CASSLSLGADTQYF.

The V call is TRBV11-1, the J call TRBJ2-7, with D perhaps TRBD2 (6 bases). The germline V and J ends were trimmed by 5 bases and 6 bases, with 23 bases remaining between them. The CDR3 runs 16 residues. Germline V gene data show CDR1 as SGHAT and CDR2 as FQDESV (reference sequence). The CDR3 DNA reads TGTGCCAGCAGCCACCCGGGAGACCAGCCCGAGGGCGAGCAGTACTTC. Protein product: CASSHPGDQPEGEQYF.

The chain joins TRBV18 to TRBJ2-1; 13 positions agree with TRBD2. Losses at the gene ends were 3 bases for V and 1 base for J; bases not matched to a gene: 12. This CDR3 contains 20 residues. Looked up from germline, CDR1 is KGHSH and CDR2 is LQKENI. This CDR3 is CASSPLQTSGRPHSYNEQFF. As DNA, the CDR3 is TGTGCCAGCTCACCGCTCCAGACTAGCGGGAGGCCCCATTCCTACAATGAGCAGTTCTTC.

The chain joins TRBV15 to TRBJ2-5; 10 nucleotides match TRBD1. This CDR3 has 15 amino acids. Germline assignment: CDR1 LNHNV and CDR2 YYDKDF (reference sequence). The V and J ends lost 4 bases and 5 bases, in that order; junction bases with no gene match: 7. The CDR3 is CATSNPTGGLETQYF. The CDR3 DNA sequence: TGTGCCACCAGCAACCCGACAGGGGGCCTTGAGACCCAGTACTTC.

This chain joins TRBV7-2 and TRBJ2-1; D is possibly TRBD2 (5 bases). The CDR3 length is 14 residues. Germline assignment: CDR1 SGHTA and CDR2 FQGNSA. V gave up 1 base and J gave up 6 bases, with 10 bases separating them. The chain's CDR3 is CASSLVPSFNEQFF. The CDR3 coding sequence is TGTGCCAGCAGCTTAGTCCCTAGCTTCAATGAGCAGTTCTTC.

This clone appeared once. The CDR3 spells CASSTGSMNTEAFF. In nucleotides, the CDR3 is TGTGCCAGTAGCACAGGGTCCATGAACACTGAAGCTTTCTTT. V is TRBV19 and J is TRBJ1-1; a possible D gene is TRBD1 (6 bases). V lost 6 bases to trimming and J lost 0 bases, with 11 bases between them. Germline CDR1 and CDR2: LNHDA and SQIVND (reference sequence). This CDR3 contains 14 residues.

The rearrangement joins TRBV2 to TRBJ1-1; perhaps TRBD1 as D (6 bases). The CDR3 consists of 13 residues. V lost 4 bases to trimming and J lost 1 base, with 7 bases between them. Germline V CDR1 and CDR2: SNHLY, FYNNEI. CDR3: CASSVGGNTEAFF. The DNA for the CDR3 is TGTGCCAGCAGTGTAGGGGGGAACACTGAAGCTTTCTTT.

The V call is TRBV5-4, the J call TRBJ2-1, with TRBD2 matching over 8 bases. The CDR3 covers 15 residues. The junction had 10 bases not matched to a gene; V was cut back by 1 base and J by 10 bases. Looked up from germline, CDR1 is SGHNT and CDR2 is YYREEE (reference sequence). DNA for the CDR3: TGTGCCAGCAGCTTGCGAGGGCGGGGGGCCGGGGAGCAGTTCTTC. It specifies CASSLRGRGAGEQFF.

The rearrangement links TRBV5-1 to TRBJ1-4; TRBD1 matches at 7 bases. With 3 bases clipped from V and 3 bases from J, the junction kept 2 bases outside the gene matches. The CDR3 runs 14 residues. CDR1 is SGHRS, CDR2 YFSETQ, per germline. CDR3 protein: CASSSDRPNEKLFF. Here the CDR3 DNA reads TGCGCCAGCAGCTCGGACAGGCCTAATGAAAAACTGTTTTTT.

The CDR3 bases are TGTGCCAGCAGCTTGAGGCACCAACCGGGACTAGCGGTCTACAATGAGCAGTTCTTC. Encoded protein: CASSLRHQPGLAVYNEQFF. This chain joins TRBV7-8 and TRBJ2-1, with TRBD2 matching over 11 bases. After removal of 3 bases from V and 3 bases from J, the junction contained 13 bases not matched to a gene. This CDR3 has 19 amino acids. Per germline, CDR1 SGHVS and CDR2 FQNEAQ. Supplemented by reference TRBV7-8 and TRBJ2-1, the full variable domain reads GAGVSQSPRYKVAKRGQDVALRCDPISGHVSLFWYQQALGQGPEFLTYFQNEAQLDKSGLPSDRFFAERPEGSVSTLKIQRTQQEDSAVYLCASSLRHQPGLAVYNEQFFGPGTRLTVL.

V gene TRBV27 combines with J gene TRBJ1-2; a weak D match, TRBD1 (5 bases). Germline CDR1 MNHEY, CDR2 SMNVEV (reference sequence). This CDR3 comprises 14 residues. The V and J ends lost 2 bases and 4 bases respectively, with 11 bases between them. The CDR3 DNA reads as TGTGCCAGCAGTTTAGGGGGGGATGGCTATGGCTACACCTTC. Its protein is CASSLGGDGYGYTF.

The chain employs TRBV7-9 and TRBJ2-1, with a weak D call TRBD1 (5 bases). The CDR3 sequence is 15 residues long. The germline V and J ends were trimmed by 6 bases and 5 bases, with 17 bases remaining between them. The V gene's germline CDR1 is SEHNR and CDR2 FQNEAQ (reference sequence). The CDR3 DNA reads as TGTGCCAGCAGTTCGAACCTAGGGGCTAACAATGAGCAGTTCTTC. Translating gives CASSSNLGANNEQFF.

This clone was seen just once. The chain couples TRBV7-6 to TRBJ2-3; 7 bases line up with TRBD2. V trimming: 1 base; J trimming: 0 bases; junction bases outside the gene matches: 16. The CDR3 is 20 amino acids. Looked up from germline, CDR1 is SGHVS and CDR2 is FNYEAQ. The chain's CDR3 is CASSLGPRRRLADSTDTQYF. Here the CDR3 DNA reads TGTGCCAGCAGCTTAGGGCCTAGGAGGCGGCTAGCGGATAGCACAGATACGCAGTATTTT.

The chain links TRBV15 to TRBJ2-1; no firm D call. V lost 0 bases to trimming and J lost 4 bases, with 10 bases between them. The CDR3 contains 15 residues. Germline V CDR1 and CDR2: LNHNV, YYDKDF (reference sequence). CDR3 sequence reads: CATSRDQGGYNEQFF. As DNA, the CDR3 is TGTGCCACCAGCAGAGATCAAGGCGGTTACAATGAGCAGTTCTTC.

This chain uses TRBV2 with TRBJ2-2; D perhaps matches TRBD1 (6 bases). The ends were cut back, 6 bases at V and 6 bases at J, with 14 bases in the middle. This CDR3 is 14 amino acids long. CDR1 is SNHLY and CDR2 is FYNNEI in the germline V gene. This CDR3 is CASRARTAPGELFF. The CDR3 DNA reads TGTGCCAGCAGAGCCCGGACAGCCCCCGGGGAGCTGTTTTTT.

The chain has TRBV7-2 and TRBJ2-5, with D possibly matching TRBD2 (6 bases). This CDR3 is built from 16 residues. Germline lookup yields CDR1 SGHTA and CDR2 FQGNSA. V was pared by 5 bases and J by 2 bases, with 18 bases between. The CDR3 bases are TGTGCCAGCAGCACTAGAGGGCCTAGCGAACAAGAGACCCAGTACTTC. Its translation: CASSTRGPSEQETQYF.

The rearrangement links TRBV13 to TRBJ2-3; D is unresolved. V lost 3 bases to trimming and J lost 2 bases, with 6 bases between them. Germline CDR1 reads PRHDT; CDR2 reads FYEKMQ (reference sequence). This CDR3 comprises 13 residues. The CDR3 protein is CASSLETTDTQYF. CDR3 in DNA: TGTGCCAGCAGCTTGGAGACCACAGATACGCAGTATTTT.

This chain joins TRBV7-9 and TRBJ2-1; TRBD1 might be the D (6 bases). Germline assignment: CDR1 SEHNR and CDR2 FQNEAQ (reference sequence). Trimming pared 5 bases from V and 6 bases from J, leaving 17 bases between. The CDR3 has 15 residues. This CDR3 is CASSPRLGAGNEQFF. The CDR3, as DNA: TGTGCCAGCAGCCCCCGGTTGGGGGCTGGCAATGAGCAGTTCTTC.

The chain uses TRBV7-9 and TRBJ2-6, with D tentatively TRBD1 (5 bases). V was clipped by 7 bases and J by 1 base, with 11 bases between them. The CDR3 is made up of 15 amino acids. Per germline, CDR1 SEHNR and CDR2 FQNEAQ (reference sequence). The CDR3 sequence is CASTARVSGANVLTF. CDR3 sequence (DNA): TGTGCCAGCACCGCCAGGGTGTCTGGGGCCAACGTCCTGACTTTC.

The V and J genes are TRBV27 and TRBJ2-1, with D tentatively TRBD1 (6 bases). Trimming removed 0 bases at V and 4 bases at J, with 10 bases between. There are 15 residues in the CDR3. The germline V gene has CDR1 MNHEY and CDR2 SMNVEV (reference sequence). The CDR3 DNA sequence: TGTGCCAGCAGTTTATCGGGACACCCATACAATGAGCAGTTCTTC. This translates into CASSLSGHPYNEQFF.

This chain connects TRBV2 to TRBJ2-1; tentatively, D is TRBD2 (6 bases). The germline V gene has CDR1 SNHLY and CDR2 FYNNEI. The CDR3 covers 16 residues. V lost 5 bases and J 0 bases, leaving 14 bases between the germline ends. This CDR3 reads CASSLRGESSYNEQFF. The DNA of the CDR3 is TGTGCCAGCAGTTTACGCGGGGAAAGCTCCTACAATGAGCAGTTCTTC.